This TCR beta chain was found in a study of blood T cell repertoires in COVID-19. The table came from immunoSEQ multiplex PCR; TCRdb's copy has only in-frame clones and leaves some out. The data contain about 200,000 clones, around nine tenths of them singletons. CDR1 is SGHTA and CDR2 is FQGNSA in the germline V gene. V was clipped by 3 bases and J by 0 bases, with 6 bases between them. This CDR3 is 14 amino acids long. This clonotype was obtained from a woman aged 25 to 39 who had been exposed to COVID-19. The sequenced material came from PBMCs or T cells enriched from blood (not recorded which). The V call is TRBV7-2, the J call TRBJ1-5; D is unresolved. The CDR3 DNA sequence: TGTGCCAGCAGCTTCTACTATAGCAATCAGCCCCAGCATTTT. Its translation is CASSFYYSNQPQHF.